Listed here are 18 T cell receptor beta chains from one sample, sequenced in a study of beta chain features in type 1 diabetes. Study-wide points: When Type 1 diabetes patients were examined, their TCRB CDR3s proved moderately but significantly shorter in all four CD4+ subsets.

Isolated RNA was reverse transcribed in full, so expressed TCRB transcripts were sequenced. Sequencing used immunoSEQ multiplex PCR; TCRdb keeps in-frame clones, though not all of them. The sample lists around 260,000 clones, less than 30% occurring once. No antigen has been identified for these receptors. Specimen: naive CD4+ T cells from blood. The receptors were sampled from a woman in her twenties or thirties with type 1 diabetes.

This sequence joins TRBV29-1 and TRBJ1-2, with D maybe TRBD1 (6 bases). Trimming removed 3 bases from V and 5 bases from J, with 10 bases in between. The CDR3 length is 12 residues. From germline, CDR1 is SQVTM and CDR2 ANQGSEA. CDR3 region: CSVDTGSYGYTF. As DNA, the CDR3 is TGCAGCGTTGATACAGGGTCTTATGGCTACACCTTC.

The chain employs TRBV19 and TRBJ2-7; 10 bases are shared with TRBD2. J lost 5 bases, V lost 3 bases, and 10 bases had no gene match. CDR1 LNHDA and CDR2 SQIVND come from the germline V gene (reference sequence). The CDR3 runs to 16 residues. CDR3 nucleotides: TGTGCCAGTAGTATGGGAAGCGGGAGGGTTCCTGACGAGCAGTACTTC. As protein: CASSMGSGRVPDEQYF.

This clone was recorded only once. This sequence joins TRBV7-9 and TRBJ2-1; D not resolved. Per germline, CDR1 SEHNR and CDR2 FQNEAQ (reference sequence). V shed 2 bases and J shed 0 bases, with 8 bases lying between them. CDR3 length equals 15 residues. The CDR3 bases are TGTGCCAGCAGCTTATCCCCTAGCTCCTACAATGAGCAGTTCTTC. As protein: CASSLSPSSYNEQFF.

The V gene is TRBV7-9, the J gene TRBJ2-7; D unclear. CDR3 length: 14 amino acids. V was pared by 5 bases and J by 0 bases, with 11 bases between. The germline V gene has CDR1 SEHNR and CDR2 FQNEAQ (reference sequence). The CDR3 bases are TGTGCCAGCAGCCAAAAATCGGGCTCCTACGAGCAGTACTTC. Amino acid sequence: CASSQKSGSYEQYF.

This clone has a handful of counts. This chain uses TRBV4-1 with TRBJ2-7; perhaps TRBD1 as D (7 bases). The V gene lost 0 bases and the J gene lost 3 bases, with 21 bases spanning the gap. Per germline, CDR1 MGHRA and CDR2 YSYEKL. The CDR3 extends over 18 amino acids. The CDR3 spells CASSQERGLDRRVYEQYF. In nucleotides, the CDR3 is TGCGCCAGCAGCCAAGAAAGAGGTCTGGACAGGAGGGTCTACGAGCAGTACTTC.

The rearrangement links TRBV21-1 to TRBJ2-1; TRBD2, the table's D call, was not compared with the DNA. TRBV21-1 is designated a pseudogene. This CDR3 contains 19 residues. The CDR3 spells CASSYGLAGDRSSYNEQFF. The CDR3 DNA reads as TGTGCCAGCAGCTACGGACTAGCGGGAGATCGGAGCTCCTACAATGAGCAGTTCTTC.

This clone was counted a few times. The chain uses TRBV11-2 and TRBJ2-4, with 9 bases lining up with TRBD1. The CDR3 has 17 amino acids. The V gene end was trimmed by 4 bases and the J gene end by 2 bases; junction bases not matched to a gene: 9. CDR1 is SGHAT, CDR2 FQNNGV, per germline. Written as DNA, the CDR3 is TGTGCCAGCAGCTCCCACGCCGGGACAGGGTCCAAAAACATTCAGTACTTC. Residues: CASSSHAGTGSKNIQYF.

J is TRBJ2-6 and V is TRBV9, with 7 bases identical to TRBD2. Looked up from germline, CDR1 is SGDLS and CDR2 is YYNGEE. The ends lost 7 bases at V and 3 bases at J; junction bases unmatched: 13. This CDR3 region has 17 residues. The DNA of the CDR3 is TGTGCCAGCCACGTGGGAGGGATACTTGGTGGGGCCAACGTCCTGACTTTC. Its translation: CASHVGGILGGANVLTF.

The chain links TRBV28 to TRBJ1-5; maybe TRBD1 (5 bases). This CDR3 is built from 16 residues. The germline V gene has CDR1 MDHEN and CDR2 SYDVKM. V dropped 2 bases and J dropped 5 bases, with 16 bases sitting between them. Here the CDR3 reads CASSLGGHYGDQPQHF. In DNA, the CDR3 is TGTGCCAGCAGTTTAGGTGGACATTATGGCGATCAGCCCCAGCATTTT.

As DNA, the CDR3 is TGTGCCAGCAGTTTCACCGGGACTAGCGGGAGAGAGACCCAGTACTTC. It encodes CASSFTGTSGRETQYF. The rearrangement joins TRBV6-5 to TRBJ2-5; 14 nucleotides match TRBD2. CDR3 length equals 16 residues. V lost 4 bases and J lost 4; bases outside the gene matches: 5. From germline, CDR1 is MNHEY and CDR2 SVGAGI.

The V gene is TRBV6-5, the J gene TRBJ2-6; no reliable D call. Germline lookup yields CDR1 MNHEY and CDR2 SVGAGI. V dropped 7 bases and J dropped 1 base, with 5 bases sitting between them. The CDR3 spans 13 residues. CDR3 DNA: TGTGCCAGCACCATGTCTGGGGCCAACGTCCTGACTTTC. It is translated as CASTMSGANVLTF.

The CDR3 here is CASSPRTSGSDEQYF. The DNA for the CDR3 is TGTGCCAGCAGCCCCCGGACTAGCGGGAGTGACGAGCAGTACTTC. This chain uses TRBV4-2 with TRBJ2-7; 13 bases fit TRBD2. After removal of 4 bases from V and 5 bases from J, the junction contained 5 bases not matched to a gene. Looked up from germline, CDR1 is LGHNA and CDR2 is YNFKEQ. The CDR3 contains 15 residues.

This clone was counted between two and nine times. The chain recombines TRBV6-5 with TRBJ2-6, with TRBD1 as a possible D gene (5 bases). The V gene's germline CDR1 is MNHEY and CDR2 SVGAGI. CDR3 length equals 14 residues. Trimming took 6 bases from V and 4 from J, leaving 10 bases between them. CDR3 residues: CASSDSNGANVLTF. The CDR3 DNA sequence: TGTGCCAGCAGCGACAGTAACGGGGCCAACGTCCTGACTTTC.

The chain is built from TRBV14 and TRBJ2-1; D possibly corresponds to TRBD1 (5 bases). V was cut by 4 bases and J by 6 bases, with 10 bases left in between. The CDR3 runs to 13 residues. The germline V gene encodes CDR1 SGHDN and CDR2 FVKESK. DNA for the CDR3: TGTGCCAGCAGCCGGGGCCTACTCAATGAGCAGTTCTTC. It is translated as CASSRGLLNEQFF.

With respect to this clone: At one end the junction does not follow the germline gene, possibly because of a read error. CDR3 nucleotides: TGTGCCAGCTCACCACTGTTGCGGGGTTCCTCCGAGCAGTACTTC. Translation gives CASSPLLRGSSEQYF. V and J are TRBV18 and TRBJ2-7; the D gene is possibly TRBD2 (6 bases). Germline V gene data show CDR1 as KGHSH and CDR2 as LQKENI. The CDR3 runs to 15 residues. Variable domain in full (rest from reference TRBV18 and TRBJ2-7): NAGVMQNPRHLVRRRGQEARLRCSPMKGHSHVYWYRQLPEEGLKFMVYLQKENIIDESGMPKERFSAEFPKEGPSILRIQQVVRGDSAAYFCASSPLLRGSSEQYFGPGTRLTVT.

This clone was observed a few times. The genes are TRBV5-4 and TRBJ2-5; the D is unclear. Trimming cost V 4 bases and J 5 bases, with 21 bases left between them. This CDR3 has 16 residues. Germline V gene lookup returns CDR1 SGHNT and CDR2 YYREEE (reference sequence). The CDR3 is CASSPAEGMAWETQYF. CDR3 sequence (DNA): TGTGCCAGCAGCCCTGCGGAAGGAATGGCGTGGGAGACCCAGTACTTC.

The CDR3 loop is CSVEEGTSGDLNQETQYF. The CDR3 nucleotides read TGCAGCGTTGAAGAAGGGACTAGCGGGGACCTTAACCAAGAGACCCAGTACTTC. V usage is TRBV29-1 and J usage is TRBJ2-5; 13 bases are a match to TRBD2. Unmatched junction bases numbered 7, after V lost 0 bases and J lost 0 bases. Germline values: CDR1 SQVTM, CDR2 ANQGSEA. This CDR3 region has 18 residues.

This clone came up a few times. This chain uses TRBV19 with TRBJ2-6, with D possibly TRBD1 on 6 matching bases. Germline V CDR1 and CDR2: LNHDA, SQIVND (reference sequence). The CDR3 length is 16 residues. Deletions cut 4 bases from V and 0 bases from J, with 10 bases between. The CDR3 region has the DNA TGTGCCAGTAGTAGGAACAGGGACTCTGGGGCCAACGTCCTGACTTTC. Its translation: CASSRNRDSGANVLTF. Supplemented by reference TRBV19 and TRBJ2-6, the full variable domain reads DGGITQSPKYLFRKEGQNVTLSCEQNLNHDAMYWYRQDPGQGLRLIYYSQIVNDFQKGDIAEGYSVSREKKESFPLTVTSAQKNPTAFYLCASSRNRDSGANVLTFGAGSRLTVL.